This T cell receptor beta chain was obtained from a study of blood T cell repertoires in COVID-19. Study details: PBMCs, B-cell-depleted T cells, or T cells were the source of the cDNA or gDNA that made up the material.

This CDR3 is 16 amino acids long. CDR1 is SNHLY, CDR2 FYNNEI, per germline. The J segment lost 3 bases and the V segment lost 6 bases, leaving 14 bases of the junction unmatched. Per the authors' pipeline: Reference gene primer amplification yielded estimated nucleated cell counts. Some clones are missing from TCRdb's copy, which holds only in-frame ones; the method was immunoSEQ multiplex PCR. The DNA gave D and trimming, while V, J and clone size come from that table. The table has about 410,000 clones, about nine tenths seen once. The V call is TRBV2, the J call TRBJ2-7; 7 nucleotides line up with TRBD1. The clonotype was recovered from a woman in her twenties or thirties with active or convalescent COVID-19. The sequenced sample was peripheral blood. DNA for the CDR3: TGTGCCAGCAGCGAACCTTTGGACAGGACATACTACGAGCAGTACTTC. The encoded protein is CASSEPLDRTYYEQYF.